Sequencing of this TCR beta chain was carried out in a study of cytomegalovirus exposure and HLA in healthy donors. Whole-study context: The approximately 130 validation repertoires and the roughly 670 first-cohort repertoires shared a platform, a later analysis reported. Study conclusions and caveats: The listing of 150 to 200 TCR beta chains classed them as cytomegalovirus-associated. Researchers reported that a few CMV-associated chains were confirmed in vitro as CMV antigen-specific. Published work reported that the classifier diagnosed cytomegalovirus status with high specificity and sensitivity.

About this clone itself: Its antigen is unknown.

Germline V gene data show CDR1 as MNHEY and CDR2 as SVGAGI. V was pared by 6 bases and J by 5 bases, with 17 bases between. The CDR3 extends over 14 amino acids. Assay: immunoSEQ multiplex PCR; the TCRdb copy retains only in-frame clones and omits some. The table has 150,000 to 200,000 clones, 70% to 90% seen once. Input material: PBMCs. The receptor's source is a woman aged 25-40 years in good health and CMV-seronegative. This chain connects TRBV6-5 to TRBJ2-7, with D unclear. In DNA form, the CDR3 reads TGTGCCAGCAGCCGACCGGCCGCCTCGGACGAGCAGTACTTC. It codes for CASSRPAASDEQYF.